This TCR beta chain was sequenced in a study of CD8 T cells in ankylosing spondylitis. CDR1 and CDR2 from the germline V gene are SNHLY and FYNNEI. The CDR3 has 15 residues. Trimming removed 6 bases from V and 1 base from J, with 10 bases in between. This clonotype was picked up many times. Using its own MiXCR run on the 5' RACE reads, TCRdb lists one record per CDR3 protein. The sample records around 330,000 distinct CDR3 sequences, around a tenth being singletons. The sequenced sample consisted of blood, either unsorted or a sorted T cell fraction (not recorded which). The V call is TRBV2, the J call TRBJ2-6; a possible D gene is TRBD1 (5 bases). The TCR comes from a female donor with ankylosing spondylitis or in good health (not recorded which). CDR3 loop: CASRARQSGANVLTF. In nucleotides, the CDR3 is TGTGCCAGCAGGGCCCGACAGTCTGGGGCCAACGTCCTGACTTTC.